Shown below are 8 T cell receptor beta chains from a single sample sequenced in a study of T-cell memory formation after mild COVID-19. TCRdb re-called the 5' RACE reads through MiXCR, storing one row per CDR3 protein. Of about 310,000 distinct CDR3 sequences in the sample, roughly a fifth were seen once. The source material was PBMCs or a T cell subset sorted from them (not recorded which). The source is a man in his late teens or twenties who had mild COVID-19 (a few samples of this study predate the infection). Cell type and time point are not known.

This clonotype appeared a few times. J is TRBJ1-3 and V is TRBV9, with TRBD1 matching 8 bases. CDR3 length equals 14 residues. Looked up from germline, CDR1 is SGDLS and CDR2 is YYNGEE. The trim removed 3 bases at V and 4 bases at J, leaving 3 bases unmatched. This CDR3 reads CASSADRGGNTIYF. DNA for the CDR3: TGTGCCAGCAGCGCCGACAGGGGAGGAAACACCATATATTTT.

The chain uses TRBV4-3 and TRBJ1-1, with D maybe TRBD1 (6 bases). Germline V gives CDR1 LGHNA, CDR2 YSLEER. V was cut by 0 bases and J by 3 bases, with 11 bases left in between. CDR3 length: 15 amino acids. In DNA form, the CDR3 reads TGCGCCAGCAGCCAAGAAGCCAGGGGCGACACTGAAGCTTTCTTT. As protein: CASSQEARGDTEAFF.

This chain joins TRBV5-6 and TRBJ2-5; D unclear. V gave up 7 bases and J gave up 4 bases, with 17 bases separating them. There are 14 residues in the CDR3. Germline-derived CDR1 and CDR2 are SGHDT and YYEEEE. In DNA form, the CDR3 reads TGTGCCAGCGGCGAAGCCCGGCGCCTAGAGACCCAGTACTTC. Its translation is CASGEARRLETQYF.

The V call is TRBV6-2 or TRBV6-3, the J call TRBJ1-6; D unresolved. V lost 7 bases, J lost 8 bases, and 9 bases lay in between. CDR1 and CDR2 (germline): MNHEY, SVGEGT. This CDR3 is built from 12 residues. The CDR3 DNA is TGTGCCAGCAACCAAGGGCATTCACCCCTCCACTTT. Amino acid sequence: CASNQGHSPLHF.

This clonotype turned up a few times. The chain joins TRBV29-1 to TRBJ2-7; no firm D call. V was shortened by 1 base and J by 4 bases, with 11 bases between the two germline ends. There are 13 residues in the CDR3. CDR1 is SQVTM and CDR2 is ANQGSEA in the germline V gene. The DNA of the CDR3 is TGCAGCGTTGAAGTCGCAGGCCTATACGAGCAGTACTTC. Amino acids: CSVEVAGLYEQYF.

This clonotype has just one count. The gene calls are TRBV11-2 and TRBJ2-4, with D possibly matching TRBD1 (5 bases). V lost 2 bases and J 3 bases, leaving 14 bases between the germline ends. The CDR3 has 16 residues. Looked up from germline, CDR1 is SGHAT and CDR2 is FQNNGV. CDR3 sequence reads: CASSLLPPGHKNIQYF. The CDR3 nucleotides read TGTGCCAGCAGCTTACTACCGCCAGGGCACAAAAACATTCAGTACTTC.

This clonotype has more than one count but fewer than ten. The DNA of the CDR3 is TGCAGTGTTAGCGCCGGTAACACTGAAGCTTTCTTT. It translates to CSVSAGNTEAFF. The chain uses TRBV20-1 and TRBJ1-1; D unclear. V was shortened by 7 bases and J by 2 bases, with 11 bases between the two germline ends. Germline CDR1 reads DFQATT; CDR2 reads SNEGSKA (reference sequence). The CDR3 is made up of 12 amino acids.

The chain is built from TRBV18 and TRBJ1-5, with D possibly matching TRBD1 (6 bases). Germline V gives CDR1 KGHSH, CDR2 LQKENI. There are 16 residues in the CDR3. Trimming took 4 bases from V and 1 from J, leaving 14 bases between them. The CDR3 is CASSLSGTTSNQPQHF. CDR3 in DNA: TGTGCCAGCTCACTTTCCGGGACAACAAGCAATCAGCCCCAGCATTTT.